The 32 T cell receptor beta chains given below trace back to one sample, sequenced in a study of cytomegalovirus exposure and HLA in healthy donors. The PCR employed 60 Vbeta primers together with 13 Jbeta primers. Here immunoSEQ multiplex PCR was the method, and the copy in TCRdb shows in-frame clones only, minus some. The sample yields approximately 170,000 clones, 65% to 70% seen once. Sequencing input: PBMCs. These receptors were collected from a young woman in good health and CMV-seropositive.

A few counts support this clone. The chain joins TRBV15 to TRBJ1-1, with D perhaps matching TRBD1 (6 bases). Looked up from germline, CDR1 is LNHNV and CDR2 is YYDKDF (reference sequence). Trimming stripped 5 bases from V and 4 bases from J, with 17 bases between. This CDR3 is built from 15 residues. CDR3 sequence reads: CATSPRREGVTEAFF. In DNA, the CDR3 is TGTGCCACCAGCCCGCGGAGGGAGGGGGTCACTGAAGCTTTCTTT.

This clone showed up just a few times. V is TRBV19 and J is TRBJ2-1; 7 bases are a match to TRBD2. The CDR3 contains 16 residues. CDR1 is LNHDA, CDR2 SQIVND, per germline (reference sequence). V shed 3 bases, J shed 2 bases, and the junction held 7 bases outside the gene matches. The CDR3 nucleotides are TGTGCCAGTAGTATCGATCGAGCGGGGACCTACAATGAGCAGTTCTTC. Protein: CASSIDRAGTYNEQFF.

The CDR3 sequence: CASRLRTGTANTGELFF. In DNA form, the CDR3 reads TGTGCCAGCCGACTACGAACCGGGACAGCGAACACCGGGGAGCTGTTTTTT. The chain couples TRBV27 to TRBJ2-2; 7 positions match TRBD1. The CDR3 has 17 residues. The junction had 12 bases not matched to a gene; V was cut back by 8 bases and J by 0 bases. From germline, CDR1 is MNHEY and CDR2 SMNVEV (reference sequence).

The chain has TRBV27 and TRBJ1-5; D remains unclear. Trimming shortened V by 2 bases and J by 4 bases, and 3 bases separated the two germline ends. From germline, CDR1 is MNHEY and CDR2 SMNVEV (reference sequence). This CDR3 has 12 amino acids. CDR3 nucleotides: TGTGCCAGCAGTTTACTGAATCAGCCCCAGCATTTT. Protein product: CASSLLNQPQHF.

The chain combines TRBV30 with TRBJ1-1, with D possibly TRBD1 on 6 matching bases. Germline V lookup: CDR1 GTSNPN, CDR2 SVGIG (reference sequence). This CDR3 contains 14 residues. The ends were cut back, 0 bases at V and 4 bases at J, with 12 bases in the middle. The CDR3 DNA is TGTGCCTGGAGTGTGGGGGCCGAAGGCACTGAAGCTTTCTTT. Amino acids: CAWSVGAEGTEAFF.

This chain uses TRBV19 with TRBJ2-7; D is possibly TRBD1 (5 bases). Looked up from germline, CDR1 is LNHDA and CDR2 is SQIVND (reference sequence). The CDR3 runs 13 residues. Between the trimmed V and J ends, which lost 3 bases and 9 bases, there was a span of 15 bases. CDR3 protein: CASSMLNGQSQYF. CDR3 DNA: TGTGCCAGTAGTATGTTAAACGGACAATCGCAGTACTTC.

The chain recombines TRBV27 with TRBJ2-7; 11 bases line up with TRBD2. This CDR3 contains 16 residues. The V segment lost 3 bases and the J segment 0 bases; nucleotides outside the gene matches: 4. Germline CDR1 MNHEY, CDR2 SMNVEV (reference sequence). The CDR3 sequence: CASSLQGTSGSYEQYF. In nucleotides, the CDR3 is TGTGCCAGCAGTTTGCAAGGGACTAGCGGCTCCTACGAGCAGTACTTC.

This clone has more than one count but fewer than ten. This chain links TRBV6-5 with TRBJ1-4; tentative D call: TRBD1 (5 bases). Germline lookup yields CDR1 MNHEY and CDR2 SVGAGI. The CDR3 is made up of 14 amino acids. The V end lost 7 bases, the J end lost 7 bases, and 16 bases lay between the germline ends. The CDR3 reads CASTPRPRGEKLFF. CDR3 sequence (DNA): TGTGCCAGCACTCCCCGACCAAGGGGTGAAAAACTGTTTTTT.

This chain joins TRBV5-1 and TRBJ1-1, with D possibly TRBD1 on 6 matching bases. Germline V gene data show CDR1 as SGHRS and CDR2 as YFSETQ. V dropped 3 bases and J dropped 8 bases, with 8 bases sitting between them. CDR3 size: 11 residues. Here the CDR3 reads CASSSDREAFF. The CDR3 DNA reads TGCGCCAGCAGCTCGGACAGAGAAGCTTTCTTT.

This sequence joins TRBV6-6 and TRBJ2-5, with D tentatively TRBD1 (6 bases). The DNA end is a closer match to TRBJ2-7, so the J assignment may be wrong. The germline gives CDR1 MNHNY, CDR2 SVGAGI (reference sequence). The CDR3 is 14 residues long. Here the CDR3 reads CASSYRDTSYEQYF. The CDR3 nucleotides are TGTGCCAGCAGTTACCGGGACACCTCCTACGAGCAGTACTTC.

This sequence joins TRBV5-1 and TRBJ2-7; TRBD2 agrees at 9 bases. In germline, CDR1 is SGHRS, CDR2 YFSETQ. The CDR3 is made up of 15 amino acids. J was trimmed by 3 bases and V by 4 bases; bases with no gene match: 8. The CDR3 is CASSTLAGAFYEQYF. CDR3 coding DNA: TGCGCCAGCAGCACCTTAGCGGGGGCCTTCTACGAGCAGTACTTC.

The CDR3 DNA follows: TGTGCCAGCAGCTCGGCGTACAGAGGGGAGACCCAGTACTTC. Its translation is CASSSAYRGETQYF. The chain recombines TRBV7-8 with TRBJ2-5; D might be TRBD2 (5 bases). The length of the CDR3 is 14 residues. Trimming removed 4 bases from V and 5 bases from J, with 14 bases in between. The germline V gene has CDR1 SGHVS and CDR2 FQNEAQ.

The V gene is TRBV11-2, the J gene TRBJ2-7; TRBD1 agrees at 9 bases. The CDR3 is made up of 15 amino acids. Germline-derived CDR1 and CDR2 are SGHAT and FQNNGV. With V trimmed by 1 base and J by 2 bases, 3 bases remained unmatched. In DNA form, the CDR3 reads TGTGCCAGCAGCTTAGTAGGGGACAGGGCCTACGAGCAGTACTTC. It encodes CASSLVGDRAYEQYF.

The CDR3 loop reads CASSSPRGLNTEAFF. The CDR3 DNA follows: TGTGCCAGCAGCAGTCCCAGGGGCCTGAACACTGAAGCTTTCTTT. The V gene is TRBV6-5, the J gene TRBJ1-1; tentatively, D is TRBD1 (6 bases). V dropped 6 bases and J dropped 0 bases, with 14 bases sitting between them. Germline loops: CDR1 MNHEY, CDR2 SVGAGI. The CDR3 length is 15 residues.

The chain employs TRBV6-1 and TRBJ2-2, with 16 bases matching TRBD2. This CDR3 is 19 amino acids long. The J segment lost 12 bases and the V segment lost 0 bases, leaving 13 bases of the junction unmatched. CDR1 is MNHNS, CDR2 SASEGT, per germline. CDR3 sequence (DNA): TGTGCCAGCAGTGAAGCGCTGGGACTAGCGGGGGGGCGACTGCCTCAGCTGTTTTTT. Amino acid sequence: CASSEALGLAGGRLPQLFF.

V gene TRBV6-1 combines with J gene TRBJ1-2; D remains ambiguous. Per the germline V gene, CDR1 is MNHNS and CDR2 is SASEGT. CDR3 size: 13 residues. Trimming shortened V by 0 bases and J by 3 bases, and 5 bases separated the two germline ends. The CDR3 nucleotides read TGTGCCAGCAGTGAAGCGCAGGACTATGGCTACACCTTC. It translates to CASSEAQDYGYTF.

The rearrangement joins TRBV10-3 to TRBJ2-5, with a possible D match to TRBD2 (6 bases). V lost 6 bases to trimming and J lost 5 bases, with 13 bases between them. Germline V CDR1 and CDR2: ENHRY, SYGVKD. The CDR3 has 13 amino acids. For the CDR3, the DNA is TGTGCCATCAGGGAGGGAGCCGGGGAGACCCAGTACTTC. It encodes CAIREGAGETQYF.

CDR3 coding DNA: TGTGCCAGCAGCCTTAGCGGGACCGGGGCCAACGTCCTGACTTTC. It translates to CASSLSGTGANVLTF. V and J are TRBV6-1 and TRBJ2-6, with TRBD2 matching over 8 bases. CDR3 length equals 15 residues. J lost 4 bases, V lost 6 bases, and 5 bases had no gene match. Germline values: CDR1 MNHNS, CDR2 SASEGT.

V and J are TRBV19 and TRBJ2-7; TRBD1 might be the D (5 bases). The CDR3 runs 17 residues. Between the trimmed V and J ends, which lost 4 bases and 1 base, there was a span of 20 bases. Looked up from germline, CDR1 is LNHDA and CDR2 is SQIVND (reference sequence). The CDR3 DNA sequence: TGTGCCAGTAGTAACCTAAAGACAGATATTCTATCCTACGAGCAGTACTTC. It codes for CASSNLKTDILSYEQYF.

This clone was detected only a few times. The V gene is TRBV4-1, the J gene TRBJ1-5; D is uncertain. The CDR3 loop spans 12 amino acids. Trimming cost V 0 bases and J 10 bases, with 7 bases left between them. CDR1 and CDR2 (germline): MGHRA, YSYEKL. Here the CDR3 reads CASSQEAGPQHF. Written as DNA, the CDR3 is TGCGCCAGCAGCCAAGAAGCGGGTCCCCAGCATTTT.

The chain joins TRBV7-9 to TRBJ1-2, with 7 bases matching TRBD1. The ends lost 0 bases at V and 4 bases at J; junction bases unmatched: 5. CDR1 and CDR2 from the germline V gene are SEHNR and FQNEAQ (reference sequence). The CDR3 extends over 15 amino acids. The CDR3 DNA reads TGTGCCAGCAGCTTAGCACGAGACAGGGTCTATGGCTACACCTTC. Residues: CASSLARDRVYGYTF.

The gene calls are TRBV2 and TRBJ2-7; 12 nucleotides line up with TRBD2. After removal of 6 bases from V and 3 bases from J, the junction contained 6 bases not matched to a gene. The CDR3 loop spans 15 amino acids. Per germline, CDR1 SNHLY and CDR2 FYNNEI. CDR3 sequence: CASSDTSGGYYEQYF. The DNA for the CDR3 is TGTGCCAGCAGCGATACTAGCGGGGGGTACTACGAGCAGTACTTC.

This clone appeared once. This chain connects TRBV7-9 to TRBJ2-2; a weak D match, TRBD2 (6 bases). The V gene's germline CDR1 is SEHNR and CDR2 FQNEAQ (reference sequence). This CDR3 is built from 16 residues. The V end lost 7 bases, the J end lost 3 bases, and 18 bases lay between the germline ends. CDR3 sequence (DNA): TGTGCCAGCAACATCGGTTGGGGGGAGGACACCGGGGAGCTGTTTTTT. This translates into CASNIGWGEDTGELFF. Based on the CDR3 plus reference TRBV7-9 and TRBJ2-2, the full variable domain is DTGVSQNPRHKITKRGQNVTFRCDPISEHNRLYWYRQTLGQGPEFLTYFQNEAQLEKSRLLSDRFSAERPKGSFSTLEIQRTEQGDSAMYLCASNIGWGEDTGELFFGEGSRLTVL.

The genes are TRBV6-5 and TRBJ2-2, with a weak D call TRBD2 (6 bases). Trimming took 2 bases from V and 7 from J, leaving 8 bases between them. Germline values: CDR1 MNHEY, CDR2 SVGAGI. The CDR3 sequence is 13 residues long. CDR3 in amino acids: CASSYAGIGELFF. The CDR3 DNA follows: TGTGCCAGCAGTTACGCGGGGATCGGGGAGCTGTTTTTT.

The genes are TRBV19 and TRBJ1-6, with 7 bases that match TRBD1. Germline CDR1 LNHDA, CDR2 SQIVND (reference sequence). The CDR3 is made up of 13 amino acids. The trim removed 4 bases at V and 13 bases at J, leaving 7 bases unmatched. This CDR3 reads CASSNRQGDPLHF. As DNA, the CDR3 is TGTGCCAGTAGTAACCGACAGGGAGATCCCCTCCACTTT.

The V call is TRBV5-5, the J call TRBJ1-1; perhaps TRBD1 as D (6 bases). V dropped 4 bases and J dropped 4 bases, with 20 bases sitting between them. This CDR3 is 16 amino acids long. CDR1 is SGHKS, CDR2 YYEKEE, per germline (reference sequence). The CDR3 sequence is CASSPFRTGSSTEAFF. The CDR3 DNA sequence: TGTGCCAGCAGCCCATTCCGTACAGGGTCTTCCACTGAAGCTTTCTTT.

This clone has just a few counts. This chain links TRBV6-1 with TRBJ1-1; 9 bases map to TRBD1. In germline, CDR1 is MNHNS, CDR2 SASEGT. This CDR3 is built from 13 residues. J was trimmed by 1 base and V by 6 bases; bases with no gene match: 0. Written as DNA, the CDR3 is TGTGCCAGCAGACAGGGGGCGAACACTGAAGCTTTCTTT. Its protein product is CASRQGANTEAFF.

The rearrangement joins TRBV5-5 to TRBJ2-7; D is undetermined. V lost 4 bases, J lost 9 bases, and 14 bases lay in between. This CDR3 has 12 residues. Germline CDR1 SGHKS, CDR2 YYEKEE (reference sequence). CDR3 coding DNA: TGTGCCAGCAGCCCCTACTATATAGGGCAGTACTTC. This sequence encodes CASSPYYIGQYF. The entire variable domain, with the rest obtained from reference TRBV5-5 and TRBJ2-7, is as follows: DAGVTQSPTHLIKTRGQQVTLRCSPISGHKSVSWYQQVLGQGPQFIFQYYEKEERGRGNFPDRFSARQFPNYSSELNVNALLLGDSALYLCASSPYYIGQYFGPGTRLTVT.

The rearrangement links TRBV13 to TRBJ1-2; D gene uncertain. Germline values: CDR1 PRHDT, CDR2 FYEKMQ (reference sequence). V gave up 5 bases and J gave up 3 bases, with 16 bases separating them. The CDR3 has 15 residues. The CDR3 nucleotides are TGTGCCAGCAGCAGCGGTCTCAAAGAAGACTATGGCTACACCTTC. Translating gives CASSSGLKEDYGYTF.

The chain is built from TRBV5-4 and TRBJ2-3; TRBD1 matches 7 bases. This CDR3 comprises 15 residues. V was pared by 4 bases and J by 2 bases, with 7 bases of the junction left unmatched. Germline V gene data show CDR1 as SGHNT and CDR2 as YYREEE (reference sequence). The CDR3 spells CASSRMDRPTDTQYF. CDR3 nucleotides: TGTGCCAGCAGCCGGATGGACAGGCCCACAGATACGCAGTATTTT.

The chain uses TRBV10-1 and TRBJ2-5; D might be TRBD2 (5 bases). Germline V gene lookup returns CDR1 WNHNN and CDR2 SYGVQD (reference sequence). Trimming removed 4 bases at V and 5 bases at J, with 17 bases between. CDR3 size: 15 residues. CDR3 sequence: CASSGSGRELETQYF. For the CDR3, the DNA is TGCGCCAGCAGTGGGTCGGGCCGGGAATTGGAGACCCAGTACTTC.

The rearrangement links TRBV2 to TRBJ1-6; 7 positions agree with TRBD1. The CDR3 is 13 residues long. J was trimmed by 7 bases and V by 7 bases; bases with no gene match: 4. Germline CDR1 and CDR2: SNHLY and FYNNEI. The CDR3 region is CASKDRLNSPLHF. CDR3 DNA: TGTGCCAGCAAGGACAGGTTAAATTCACCCCTCCACTTT.